Listed below are T cell receptor beta chains from one sample, sequenced in a study of T cells in localized non-small cell lung cancer. Sequencing was performed with immunoSEQ multiplex PCR; in TCRdb, only in-frame clones are kept and a portion is missing. The table lists roughly 1,100 clones, around a fifth of them singletons. Here the sequenced sample was normal lung tissue next to the tumor, taken before any cancer treatment. Receptors originate from a female donor of 60 years or more with stage I squamous cell lung carcinoma. CDR3s leave out the opening cysteine and the closing phenylalanine or tryptophan. The order of the fields is clone size, D gene, V gene, CDR3 protein. A D gene is named only where the DNA matches it firmly. Clone size is given for some rows only: seen once, a few or many times, or a class if the clone is expanded.

abundance: few
d_gene: TRBD1
v_gene: TRBV9
CDR3aa: ASSQRGGDEQY

abundance: few
d_gene: TRBD1
v_gene: TRBV4-1
CDR3aa: ASSQAWDRLTYGYT

abundance: medium-sized
d_gene: TRBD2
v_gene: TRBV11-3
CDR3aa: ASSYGLAGGEQY

abundance: few
d_gene: TRBD1
v_gene: TRBV4-1
CDR3aa: ASSQRTGTYGYT

abundance: -
d_gene: -
v_gene: TRBV28
CDR3aa: ALARDGGFNEQF

abundance: few
d_gene: TRBD1
v_gene: TRBV6-8
CDR3aa: ASSRDSNTGELF

abundance: large
d_gene: TRBD2
v_gene: TRBV11-3
CDR3aa: ASSLKRDGRQAYNEQF

abundance: few
d_gene: -
v_gene: TRBV29-1
CDR3aa: SAESQVGTEAF

abundance: few
d_gene: TRBD1
v_gene: TRBV28
CDR3aa: ASSSYSTRTGLPEAF

abundance: -
d_gene: TRBD1
v_gene: TRBV9
CDR3aa: ASSVGQGAGPETQY

abundance: few
d_gene: -
v_gene: TRBV30
CDR3aa: AWSVGLRILQRRAGANVLT

abundance: few
d_gene: -
v_gene: TRBV28
CDR3aa: ASSMWGYTEAF

abundance: few
d_gene: -
v_gene: TRBV28
CDR3aa: ASSRIKGAGGNEQF

abundance: -
d_gene: -
v_gene: TRBV14
CDR3aa: ASSQASLRSEAF

abundance: medium-sized
d_gene: TRBD1
v_gene: TRBV11-3
CDR3aa: ASSLAPAGGRETQY

abundance: medium-sized
d_gene: -
v_gene: TRBV7-1
CDR3aa: ASSLTGFNEQF

abundance: -
d_gene: -
v_gene: TRBV11-3
CDR3aa: ASSLVQAHYEQY

abundance: few
d_gene: -
v_gene: TRBV30
CDR3aa: AWSLGPEAF

abundance: few
d_gene: TRBD1
v_gene: TRBV9
CDR3aa: ASSQGQGTHEQY

abundance: -
d_gene: -
v_gene: TRBV5-1
CDR3aa: ASSLAPGSTDTQY

abundance: -
d_gene: -
v_gene: TRBV19
CDR3aa: ASSPGTATNYGYT

abundance: -
d_gene: -
v_gene: TRBV5-1
CDR3aa: ASSFSGDPRSYEQY

abundance: -
d_gene: TRBD1
v_gene: TRBV11-3
CDR3aa: ASSKRQGRGFTDTQY

abundance: few
d_gene: -
v_gene: TRBV6-8
CDR3aa: ASSYSFLGAPNEKLF

abundance: few
d_gene: -
v_gene: TRBV19
CDR3aa: ASSPGTRGNEKLF

abundance: -
d_gene: TRBD2
v_gene: TRBV28
CDR3aa: ASSFSSSGVTYEQY

abundance: few
d_gene: -
v_gene: TRBV6-8
CDR3aa: ASSPQGKGGYT

abundance: few
d_gene: TRBD2
v_gene: TRBV11-3
CDR3aa: ASSLSGRRDEQY

abundance: -
d_gene: TRBD1
v_gene: TRBV29-1
CDR3aa: SVARDSQNYEQY

abundance: -
d_gene: TRBD1
v_gene: TRBV28
CDR3aa: ASSSPRTGRGNTEAF

abundance: medium-sized
d_gene: TRBD2
v_gene: TRBV28
CDR3aa: ASSRTSGRAYLH

abundance: few
d_gene: -
v_gene: TRBV10-3
CDR3aa: AISESLLGRLEAF

abundance: medium-sized
d_gene: -
v_gene: TRBV6-8
CDR3aa: ASSIGGGGGDGYT

abundance: -
d_gene: -
v_gene: TRBV11-3
CDR3aa: ASSPRPPSQLNEKLF

abundance: -
d_gene: -
v_gene: TRBV12-2
CDR3aa: ASRLEVTGGRTEAF

abundance: few
d_gene: -
v_gene: TRBV30
CDR3aa: AWRGYNEQF

abundance: few
d_gene: -
v_gene: TRBV6-7
CDR3aa: ASSLGTEAF

abundance: few
d_gene: TRBD1
v_gene: TRBV6-8
CDR3aa: ASSWGQGYEQY

abundance: few
d_gene: TRBD2
v_gene: TRBV9
CDR3aa: ASSVQGGSATEQY

abundance: -
d_gene: -
v_gene: TRBV29-1
CDR3aa: SVEGPDLHEQY

abundance: -
d_gene: -
v_gene: TRBV11-3
CDR3aa: ASSLVEAGPTYNEQF

abundance: -
d_gene: -
v_gene: TRBV29-1
CDR3aa: SVDVGRDTQY

abundance: -
d_gene: TRBD1
v_gene: TRBV19
CDR3aa: ASSIRTGTEAF

abundance: -
d_gene: -
v_gene: TRBV11-3
CDR3aa: ASSLGRTLTNEKLF

abundance: few
d_gene: -
v_gene: TRBV6-8
CDR3aa: ASSPPGLPPYEQY

abundance: -
d_gene: -
v_gene: TRBV5-1
CDR3aa: ASSPSPGQNEKLF

abundance: -
d_gene: -
v_gene: TRBV14
CDR3aa: ASSPSVRQLNYGYT

abundance: few
d_gene: TRBD1
v_gene: TRBV29-1
CDR3aa: SVDRGRGEQY

abundance: -
d_gene: -
v_gene: TRBV10-2
CDR3aa: ASSGGSSNTGELF

abundance: -
d_gene: -
v_gene: TRBV27
CDR3aa: ASSLSWGREYGYT

abundance: medium-sized
d_gene: -
v_gene: TRBV7-5
CDR3aa: ASSSRTGWFYGYT

abundance: -
d_gene: TRBD1
v_gene: TRBV6-8
CDR3aa: ASTARTGHSGNTIY

abundance: few
d_gene: TRBD2
v_gene: TRBV6-8
CDR3aa: AIRGTSGYEQY

abundance: -
d_gene: TRBD2
v_gene: TRBV29-1
CDR3aa: SVIGTSGRTGELF